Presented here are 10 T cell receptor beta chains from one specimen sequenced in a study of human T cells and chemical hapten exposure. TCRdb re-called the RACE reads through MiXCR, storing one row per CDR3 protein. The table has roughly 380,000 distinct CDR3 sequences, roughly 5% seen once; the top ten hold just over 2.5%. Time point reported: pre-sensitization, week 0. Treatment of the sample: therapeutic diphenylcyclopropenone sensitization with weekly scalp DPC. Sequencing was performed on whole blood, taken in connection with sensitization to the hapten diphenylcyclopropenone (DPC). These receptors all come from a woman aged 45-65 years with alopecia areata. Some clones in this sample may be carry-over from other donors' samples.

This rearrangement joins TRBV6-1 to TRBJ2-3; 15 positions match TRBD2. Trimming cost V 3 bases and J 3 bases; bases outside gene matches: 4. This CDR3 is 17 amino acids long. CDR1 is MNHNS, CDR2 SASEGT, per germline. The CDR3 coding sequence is TGTGCCAGCAGTGAGGGGACTAGCGGGGGGTTTACAGATACGCAGTATTTT. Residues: CASSEGTSGGFTDTQYF.

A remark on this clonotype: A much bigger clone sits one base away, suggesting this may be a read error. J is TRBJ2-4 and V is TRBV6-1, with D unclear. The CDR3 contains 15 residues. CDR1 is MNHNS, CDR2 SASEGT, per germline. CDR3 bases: TGTGCCAGCAGCGAAGGAGTTGACGGCCAAAACATTCAGTACTTC. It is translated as CASSEGVDGQNIQYF.

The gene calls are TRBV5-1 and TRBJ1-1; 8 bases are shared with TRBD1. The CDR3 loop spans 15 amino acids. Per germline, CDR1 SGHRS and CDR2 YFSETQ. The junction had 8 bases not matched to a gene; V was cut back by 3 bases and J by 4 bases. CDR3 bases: TGCGCCAGCAGCTCGACAGGGGAAAGGGGCACTGAAGCTTTCTTT. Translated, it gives CASSSTGERGTEAFF.

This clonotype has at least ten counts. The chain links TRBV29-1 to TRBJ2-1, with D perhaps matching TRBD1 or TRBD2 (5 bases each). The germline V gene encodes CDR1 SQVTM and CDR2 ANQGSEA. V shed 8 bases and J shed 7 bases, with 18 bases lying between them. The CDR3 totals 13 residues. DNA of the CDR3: TGCAGCTCCGCCCATGGGGGAAGGAATGAGCAGTTCTTC. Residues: CSSAHGGRNEQFF.

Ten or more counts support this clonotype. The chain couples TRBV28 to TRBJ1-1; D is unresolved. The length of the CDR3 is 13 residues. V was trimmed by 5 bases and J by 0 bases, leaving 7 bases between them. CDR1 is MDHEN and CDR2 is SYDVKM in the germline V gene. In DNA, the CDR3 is TGTGCCAGCAGTAGCATCATGAACACTGAAGCTTTCTTT. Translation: CASSSIMNTEAFF.

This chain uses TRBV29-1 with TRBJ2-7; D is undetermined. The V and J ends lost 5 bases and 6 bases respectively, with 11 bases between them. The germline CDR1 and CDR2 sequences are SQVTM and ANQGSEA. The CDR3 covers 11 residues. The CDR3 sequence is CSVIQVGEQYF. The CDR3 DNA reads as TGCAGCGTTATTCAGGTCGGCGAGCAGTACTTC.

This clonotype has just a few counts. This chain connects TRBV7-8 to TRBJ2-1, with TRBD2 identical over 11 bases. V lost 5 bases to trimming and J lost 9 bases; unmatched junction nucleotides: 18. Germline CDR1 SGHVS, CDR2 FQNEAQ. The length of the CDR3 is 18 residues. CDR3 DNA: TGTGCCAGCAGCCTAGGGCTAGCGGGAGGCGTGAAGGTTGGTGAGCAGTTCTTC. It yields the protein CASSLGLAGGVKVGEQFF.

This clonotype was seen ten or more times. CDR3 sequence: CASSLQGGSTDTQYF. CDR3 sequence (DNA): TGTGCCAGCAGCCTCCAAGGGGGCAGCACAGATACGCAGTATTTT. The chain uses TRBV7-2 and TRBJ2-3; 7 bases align to TRBD1. Germline lookup yields CDR1 SGHTA and CDR2 FQGNSA. This CDR3 spans 15 amino acids. J was trimmed by 0 bases and V by 5 bases; bases with no gene match: 5.

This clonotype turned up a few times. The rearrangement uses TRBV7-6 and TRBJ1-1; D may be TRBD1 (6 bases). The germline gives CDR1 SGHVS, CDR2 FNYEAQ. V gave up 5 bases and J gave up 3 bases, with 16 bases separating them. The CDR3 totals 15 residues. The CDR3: CASSQTQGVDTEAFF. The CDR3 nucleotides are TGTGCCAGCAGCCAGACACAGGGAGTGGACACTGAAGCTTTCTTT.

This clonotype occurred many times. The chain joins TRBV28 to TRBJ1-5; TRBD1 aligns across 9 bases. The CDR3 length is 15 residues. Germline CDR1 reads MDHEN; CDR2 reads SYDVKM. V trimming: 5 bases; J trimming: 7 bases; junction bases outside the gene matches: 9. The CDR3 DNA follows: TGTGCCAGCAGTGGGACAGGGAGAGGTGACCAGCCCCAGCATTTT. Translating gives CASSGTGRGDQPQHF.